This T cell receptor beta chain was observed in a study of monozygotic twins with inflammatory bowel disease. The study's findings and limits: Support for any single strong IBD-associated signal or clonotype was not found. Differences in immunosuppressive treatment may have been a source of added variability in patient repertoires.

The CDR3 consists of 14 residues. Germline CDR1 SGHRS, CDR2 YFSETQ. PCR of TCRalpha and TCRbeta cDNA was nested, with two rounds of about 16 and 10 cycles. TCRdb reanalyzed the 5' RACE reads and collapses them to one entry per CDR3 protein, without DNA. This listing includes approximately 400,000 distinct CDR3 sequences. A remark on this clonotype: The antigen is not known.

The sequence derives from a human donor with ulcerative colitis or Crohn's disease, or a healthy co-twin of an affected twin (not recorded which). The sample was blood. The chain recombines TRBV5-1 with TRBJ2-7; TCRdb outputs TRBD1, but without DNA this stays unchecked. The CDR3 is CASSTGTVSYEQYF.